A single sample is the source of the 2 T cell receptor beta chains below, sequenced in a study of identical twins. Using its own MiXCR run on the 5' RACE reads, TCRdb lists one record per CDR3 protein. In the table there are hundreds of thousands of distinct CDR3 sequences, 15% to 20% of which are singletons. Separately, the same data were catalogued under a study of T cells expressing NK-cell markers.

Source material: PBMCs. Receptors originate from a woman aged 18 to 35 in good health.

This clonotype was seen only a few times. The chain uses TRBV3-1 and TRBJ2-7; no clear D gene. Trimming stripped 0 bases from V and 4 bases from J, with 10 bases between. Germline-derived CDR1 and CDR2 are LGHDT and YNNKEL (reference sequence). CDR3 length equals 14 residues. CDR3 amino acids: CASSQDPRGYEQYF. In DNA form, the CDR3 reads TGTGCCAGCAGCCAAGACCCCCGCGGATACGAGCAGTACTTC.

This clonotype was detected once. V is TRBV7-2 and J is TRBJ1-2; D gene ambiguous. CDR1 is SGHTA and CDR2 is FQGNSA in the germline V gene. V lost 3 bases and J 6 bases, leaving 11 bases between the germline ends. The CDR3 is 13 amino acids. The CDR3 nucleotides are TGTGCCAGCAGCTTTCAGCCGCGGGATGGCTACACCTTC. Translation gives CASSFQPRDGYTF.